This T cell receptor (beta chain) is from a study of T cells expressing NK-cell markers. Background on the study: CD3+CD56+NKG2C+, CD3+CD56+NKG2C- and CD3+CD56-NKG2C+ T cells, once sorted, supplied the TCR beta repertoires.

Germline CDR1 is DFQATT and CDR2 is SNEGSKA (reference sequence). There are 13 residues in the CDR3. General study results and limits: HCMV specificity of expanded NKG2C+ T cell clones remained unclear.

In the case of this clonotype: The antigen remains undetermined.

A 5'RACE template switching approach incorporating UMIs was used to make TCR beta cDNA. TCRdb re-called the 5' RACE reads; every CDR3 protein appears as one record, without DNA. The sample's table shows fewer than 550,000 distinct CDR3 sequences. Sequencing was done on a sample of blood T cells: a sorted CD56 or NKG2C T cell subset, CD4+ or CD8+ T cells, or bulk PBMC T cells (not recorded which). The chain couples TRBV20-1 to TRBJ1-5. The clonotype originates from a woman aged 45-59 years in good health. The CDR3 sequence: CSAGFLGNQPQHF.